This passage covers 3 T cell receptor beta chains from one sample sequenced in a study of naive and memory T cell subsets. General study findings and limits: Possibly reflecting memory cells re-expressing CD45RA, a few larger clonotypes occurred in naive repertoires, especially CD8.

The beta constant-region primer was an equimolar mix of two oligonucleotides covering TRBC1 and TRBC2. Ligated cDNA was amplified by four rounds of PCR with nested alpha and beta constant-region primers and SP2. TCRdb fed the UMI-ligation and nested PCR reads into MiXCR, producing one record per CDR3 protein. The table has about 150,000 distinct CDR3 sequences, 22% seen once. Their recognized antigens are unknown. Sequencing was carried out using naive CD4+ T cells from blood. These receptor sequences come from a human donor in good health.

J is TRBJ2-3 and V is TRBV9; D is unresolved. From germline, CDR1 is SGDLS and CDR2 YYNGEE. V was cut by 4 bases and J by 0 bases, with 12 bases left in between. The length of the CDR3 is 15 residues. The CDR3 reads CASSFSPGSTDTQYF. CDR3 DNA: TGTGCCAGCAGCTTTTCCCCCGGCAGCACAGATACGCAGTATTTT.

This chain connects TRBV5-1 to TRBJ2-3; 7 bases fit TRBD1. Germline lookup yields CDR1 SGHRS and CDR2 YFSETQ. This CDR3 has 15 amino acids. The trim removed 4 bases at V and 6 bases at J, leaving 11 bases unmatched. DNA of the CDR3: TGCGCCAGCAGCCTCGCAACAGGGGTAGGGGATACGCAGTATTTT. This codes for CASSLATGVGDTQYF.

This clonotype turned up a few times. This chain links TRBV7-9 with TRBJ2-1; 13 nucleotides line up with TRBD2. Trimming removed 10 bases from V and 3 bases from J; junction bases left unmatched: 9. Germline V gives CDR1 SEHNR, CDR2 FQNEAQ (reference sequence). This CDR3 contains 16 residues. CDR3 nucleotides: TGTGCCACCCGACTAGCGGGAGGACTCATCTACAATGAGCAGTTCTTC. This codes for CATRLAGGLIYNEQFF.